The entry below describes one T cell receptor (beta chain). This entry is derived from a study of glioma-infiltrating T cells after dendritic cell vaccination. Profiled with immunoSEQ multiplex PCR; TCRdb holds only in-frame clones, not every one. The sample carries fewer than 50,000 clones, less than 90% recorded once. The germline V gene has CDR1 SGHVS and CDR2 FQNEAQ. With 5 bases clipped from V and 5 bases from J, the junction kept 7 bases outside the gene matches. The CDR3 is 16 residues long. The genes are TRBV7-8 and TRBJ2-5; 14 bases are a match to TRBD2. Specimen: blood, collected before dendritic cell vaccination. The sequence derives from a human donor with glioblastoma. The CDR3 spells CASSKTSGGALETQYF. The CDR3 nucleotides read TGTGCCAGCAGCAAGACTAGCGGGGGGGCTTTGGAGACCCAGTACTTC.